The clone carrying this T cell receptor (beta chain) occurred a few times. Antigen unknown. Using constant-segment primers, 5'RACE produced TCR alpha and TCR beta cDNA libraries carrying sample barcodes and UMIs. TCRdb independently ran MiXCR on the 5' RACE reads; one entry per CDR3 protein. The table includes more than 350,000 distinct CDR3 sequences, roughly 15% detected once. The CDR3 sequence is 15 residues long. CDR1 is MDHEN and CDR2 is SYDVKM in the germline V gene. Trimming cost V 5 bases and J 6 bases, with 14 bases left between them. The sample comes from a study of T-cell memory formation after mild COVID-19. Overall study findings and caveats: The pre-infection memory compartment contained some responding clones, suggesting cross-reactive memory joined. Day 15 to 85 contractors were CD4/CD8 balanced; later expanders leaned CD4+.

Sample: PBMCs or a T cell subset sorted from them (not recorded which). This sequence originates from a man aged 18 to 30 who had mild COVID-19 (a few samples of this study predate the infection). Cell type and time point are not known. This rearrangement joins TRBV28 to TRBJ1-6; a possible D gene is TRBD1 (5 bases). In DNA form, the CDR3 reads TGTGCCAGCAGTCCCCCGGGGCGGATTAATTCACCCCTCCACTTT. Its protein product is CASSPPGRINSPLHF.